One sample yielded the 15 T cell receptor beta chains listed below, sequenced in a study of blood T cell repertoires in COVID-19. Sequencing was performed with immunoSEQ multiplex PCR; in TCRdb, only in-frame clones are kept and a portion is missing. The table records about 270,000 clones, 84% of them present only once. Sequencing was carried out using peripheral blood. Receptors were obtained from a human donor in a cohort sampled during active COVID-19.

V and J are TRBV6-5 and TRBJ2-1; D remains ambiguous. Germline V CDR1 and CDR2: MNHEY, SVGAGI. This CDR3 spans 14 amino acids. V was cut by 0 bases and J by 8 bases, with 11 bases left in between. CDR3 sequence (DNA): TGTGCCAGCAGTTACTCGCGCCCCGAGGATGAGCAGTTCTTC. Protein sequence: CASSYSRPEDEQFF.

The chain carries TRBV6-2 or TRBV6-3 and TRBJ2-3; D is unresolved. Looked up from germline, CDR1 is MNHEY and CDR2 is SVGEGT. V was cut by 1 base and J by 8 bases, with 4 bases left in between. This CDR3 contains 11 residues. Here the CDR3 DNA reads TGTGCCAGCAGTTACTTATCTACGCAGTATTTT. Translation gives CASSYLSTQYF.

The chain carries TRBV5-5 and TRBJ2-1; D is unclear. Germline values: CDR1 SGHKS, CDR2 YYEKEE (reference sequence). CDR3 length: 13 residues. The V end lost 0 bases, the J end lost 5 bases, and 6 bases lay between the germline ends. CDR3 in amino acids: CASSLGPDNEQFF. For the CDR3, the DNA is TGTGCCAGCAGCTTGGGCCCAGACAATGAGCAGTTCTTC. The variable domain in full, with the rest retrieved from reference TRBV5-5 and TRBJ2-1, is DAGVTQSPTHLIKTRGQQVTLRCSPISGHKSVSWYQQVLGQGPQFIFQYYEKEERGRGNFPDRFSARQFPNYSSELNVNALLLGDSALYLCASSLGPDNEQFFGPGTRLTVL.

The chain links TRBV9 to TRBJ2-2; D is perhaps TRBD1 (5 bases). In germline, CDR1 is SGDLS, CDR2 YYNGEE. Trimming shortened V by 3 bases and J by 6 bases, and 15 bases separated the two germline ends. The CDR3 totals 15 residues. In DNA, the CDR3 is TGTGCCAGCAGCGCCTCTAGGGGTGGCGCCGGGGAGCTGTTTTTT. It specifies CASSASRGGAGELFF.

Ten or more counts support this clone. The chain is built from TRBV5-8 and TRBJ2-1; 8 bases are shared with TRBD2. Germline assignment: CDR1 SGHTS and CDR2 YDEGEE. This CDR3 is 14 amino acids long. J gave up 14 bases and V 4 bases, and 14 bases lay outside the gene matches. DNA of the CDR3: TGTGCCAGCAGCCCTCCGGGACTAGATGAGTTGGAGTTCTTC. The encoded protein is CASSPPGLDELEFF.

The chain has TRBV12-5 and TRBJ2-1; D may be TRBD2 (7 bases). Per the germline V gene, CDR1 is LGHNT and CDR2 is FRNRAP. Between the trimmed V and J ends, which lost 4 bases and 7 bases, there was a span of 23 bases. The CDR3 consists of 17 residues. The CDR3 DNA reads TGTGCTAGTGGTTCCTCCCTGGGGAGGGGGTTAACAAATGAGCAGTTCTTC. Translating gives CASGSSLGRGLTNEQFF.

The CDR3, as DNA: TGTGCCAGCAGCGTGAGACCTCTAGCGACCTTGAACACCGGGGAGCTGTTTTTT. It is translated as CASSVRPLATLNTGELFF. This sequence joins TRBV9 and TRBJ2-2, with a weak D call TRBD2 (6 bases). Trimming took 2 bases from V and 1 from J, leaving 18 bases between them. The CDR3 extends over 18 amino acids. Germline loops: CDR1 SGDLS, CDR2 YYNGEE.

The chain has TRBV4-1 and TRBJ2-3; 10 nucleotides align to TRBD2. The CDR3 length is 16 residues. Looked up from germline, CDR1 is MGHRA and CDR2 is YSYEKL. J was trimmed by 5 bases and V by 6 bases; bases with no gene match: 11. The CDR3, as DNA: TGCGCCAGCAGACCAGACCCAGCGGGGGGGCTAGATACGCAGTATTTT. Its translation is CASRPDPAGGLDTQYF.

This chain joins TRBV19 and TRBJ2-1; 8 nucleotides line up with TRBD2. There are 16 residues in the CDR3. V dropped 2 bases and J dropped 4; count of bases not matched to a gene: 7. The germline V gene encodes CDR1 LNHDA and CDR2 SQIVND (reference sequence). Here the CDR3 DNA reads TGTGCCAGTAGTATACGAGGTCCGGGAGGGTACAATGAGCAGTTCTTC. Protein product: CASSIRGPGGYNEQFF.

J is TRBJ2-1 and V is TRBV5-1; weak D call: TRBD2 (6 bases). The germline CDR1 and CDR2 sequences are SGHRS and YFSETQ. The CDR3 totals 17 residues. With 1 base removed from V and 0 bases from J, the gap between germline ends came to 14 bases. Here the CDR3 DNA reads TGCGCCAGCAGCTTGATGGGGGGAACGAGCTCCTACAATGAGCAGTTCTTC. This translates into CASSLMGGTSSYNEQFF.

The chain uses TRBV5-4 and TRBJ2-7; 7 bases are shared with TRBD1. This CDR3 region has 14 residues. The J segment lost 4 bases and the V segment lost 1 base, leaving 5 bases of the junction unmatched. The germline CDR1 and CDR2 sequences are SGHNT and YYREEE (reference sequence). The CDR3 DNA sequence: TGTGCCAGCAGCTTGTGGACAGGAAAATACGAGCAGTACTTC. Amino acid sequence: CASSLWTGKYEQYF.

The gene calls are TRBV5-1 and TRBJ1-1; tentative D call: TRBD1 (5 bases). The germline V gene encodes CDR1 SGHRS and CDR2 YFSETQ. This CDR3 has 14 residues. The V end lost 4 bases, the J end lost 1 base, and 11 bases lay between the germline ends. The CDR3 DNA follows: TGCGCCAGCAGCCTTCCCACAGGGAACACTGAAGCTTTCTTT. Its translation is CASSLPTGNTEAFF.

This chain connects TRBV5-8 to TRBJ1-1, with TRBD1 as a possible D gene (5 bases). Germline CDR1 SGHTS, CDR2 YDEGEE. With 1 base removed from V and 3 bases from J, the gap between germline ends came to 16 bases. The CDR3 is 16 residues long. The CDR3 region is CASSLFLGREDTEAFF. The CDR3 bases are TGTGCCAGCAGCTTGTTTTTGGGCAGGGAAGACACTGAAGCTTTCTTT.

In DNA form, the CDR3 reads TGTGCCAGCAGTTTGCGTACAGGGATTGAGGCGGGCGATTCACCCCTCCACTTT. Encoded protein: CASSLRTGIEAGDSPLHF. The chain joins TRBV28 to TRBJ1-6, with TRBD1 as a possible D gene (6 bases). CDR3 length: 18 amino acids. Trimming removed 3 bases from V and 8 bases from J, with 23 bases in between. The V gene's germline CDR1 is MDHEN and CDR2 SYDVKM.

V gene TRBV10-3 combines with J gene TRBJ2-1; 9 nucleotides align to TRBD1. Germline loops: CDR1 ENHRY, CDR2 SYGVKD. V lost 7 bases and J lost 4; bases outside the gene matches: 2. CDR3 length: 13 amino acids. The CDR3 nucleotides are TGTGCCATCATGGGACAGGGATACAATGAGCAGTTCTTC. It is translated as CAIMGQGYNEQFF.